This entry features one T cell receptor (beta chain) sequence. This entry comes from a study of T cell repertoires in cytomegalovirus infection. V lost 4 bases, J lost 5 bases, and 13 bases stayed unmatched. The CDR3 contains 19 residues. CDR1 is MNHEY, CDR2 SMNVEV, per germline (reference sequence). MiXCR, applied by TCRdb to the reads, yields one record per CDR3 protein. The table includes a few hundred thousand distinct CDR3 sequences, more than 8% detected once. The TCR was taken from a human donor in good health (CMV status not recorded). Some clones in this sample may be carry-over from other donors' samples. Input material: PBMCs. The chain recombines TRBV27 with TRBJ2-5, with 16 bases fitting TRBD2. CDR3 bases: TGTGCCAGCAGTTCCGTAGGGGGGACTAGCGGGAGGGCCCGGGAGACCCAGTACTTC. This gives the protein CASSSVGGTSGRARETQYF.